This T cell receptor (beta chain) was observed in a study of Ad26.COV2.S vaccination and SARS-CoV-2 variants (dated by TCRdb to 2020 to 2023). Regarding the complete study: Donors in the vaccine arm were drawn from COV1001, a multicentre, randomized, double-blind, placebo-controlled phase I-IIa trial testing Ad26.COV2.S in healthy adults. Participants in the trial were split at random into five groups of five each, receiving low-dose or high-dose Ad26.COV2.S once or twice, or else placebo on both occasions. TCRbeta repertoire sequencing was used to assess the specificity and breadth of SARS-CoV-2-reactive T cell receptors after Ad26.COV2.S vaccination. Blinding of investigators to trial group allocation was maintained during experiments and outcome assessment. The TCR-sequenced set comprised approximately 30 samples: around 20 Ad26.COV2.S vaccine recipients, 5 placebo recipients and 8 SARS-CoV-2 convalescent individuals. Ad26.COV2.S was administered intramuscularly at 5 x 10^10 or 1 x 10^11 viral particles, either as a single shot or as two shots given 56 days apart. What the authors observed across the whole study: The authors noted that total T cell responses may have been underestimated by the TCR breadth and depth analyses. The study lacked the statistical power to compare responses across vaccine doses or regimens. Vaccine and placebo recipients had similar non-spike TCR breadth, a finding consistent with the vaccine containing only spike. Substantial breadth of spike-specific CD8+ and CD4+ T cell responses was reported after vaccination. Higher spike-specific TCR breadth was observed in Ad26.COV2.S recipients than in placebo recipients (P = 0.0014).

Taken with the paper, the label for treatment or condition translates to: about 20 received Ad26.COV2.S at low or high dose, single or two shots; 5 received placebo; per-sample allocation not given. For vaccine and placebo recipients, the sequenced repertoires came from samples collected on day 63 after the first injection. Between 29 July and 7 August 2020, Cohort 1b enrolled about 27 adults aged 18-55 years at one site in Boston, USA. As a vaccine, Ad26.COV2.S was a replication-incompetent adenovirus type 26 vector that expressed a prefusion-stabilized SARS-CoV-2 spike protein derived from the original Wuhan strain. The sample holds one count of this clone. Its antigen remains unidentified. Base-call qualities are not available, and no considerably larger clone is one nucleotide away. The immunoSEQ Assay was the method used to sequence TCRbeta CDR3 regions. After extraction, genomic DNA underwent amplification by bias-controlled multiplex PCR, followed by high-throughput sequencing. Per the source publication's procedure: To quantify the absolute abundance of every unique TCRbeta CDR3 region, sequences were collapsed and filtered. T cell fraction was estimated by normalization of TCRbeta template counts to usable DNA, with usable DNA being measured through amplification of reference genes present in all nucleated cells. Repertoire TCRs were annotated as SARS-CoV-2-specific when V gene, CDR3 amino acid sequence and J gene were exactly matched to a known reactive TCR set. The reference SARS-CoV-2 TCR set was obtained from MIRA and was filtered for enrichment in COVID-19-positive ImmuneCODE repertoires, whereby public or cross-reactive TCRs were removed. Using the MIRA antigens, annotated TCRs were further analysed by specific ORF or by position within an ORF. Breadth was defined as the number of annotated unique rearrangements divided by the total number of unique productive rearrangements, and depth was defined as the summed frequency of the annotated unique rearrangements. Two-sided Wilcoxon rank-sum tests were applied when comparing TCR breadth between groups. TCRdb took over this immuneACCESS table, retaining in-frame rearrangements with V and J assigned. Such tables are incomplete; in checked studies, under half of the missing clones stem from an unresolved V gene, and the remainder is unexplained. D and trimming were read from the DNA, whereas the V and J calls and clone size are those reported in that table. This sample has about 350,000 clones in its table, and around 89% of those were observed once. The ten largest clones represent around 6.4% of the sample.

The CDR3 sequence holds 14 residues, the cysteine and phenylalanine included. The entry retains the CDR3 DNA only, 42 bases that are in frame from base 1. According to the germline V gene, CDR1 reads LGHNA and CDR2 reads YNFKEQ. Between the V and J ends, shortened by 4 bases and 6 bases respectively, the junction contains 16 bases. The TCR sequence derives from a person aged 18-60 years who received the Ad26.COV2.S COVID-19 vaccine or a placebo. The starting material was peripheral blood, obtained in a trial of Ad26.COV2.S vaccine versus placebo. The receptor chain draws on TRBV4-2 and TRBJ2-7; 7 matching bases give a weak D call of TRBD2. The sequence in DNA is TGTGCCAGCAGCCGGGGGGGCCAGGAGGGCGAGCAGTACTTC. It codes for CASSRGGQEGEQYF.